The clone carrying this T cell receptor beta chain was observed many times. The junction and the germline gene differ at one end; a read error may be behind it. MiXCR, applied by TCRdb to the 5' RACE reads, yields one record per CDR3 protein. The sample yields 650,000 to 750,000 distinct CDR3 sequences, 21% seen once. This entry is derived from a study of identical twins. This CDR3 contains 15 residues. This same sample was also taken into another study, of T cells expressing NK-cell markers.

The gene calls are TRBV12-3 or TRBV12-4 and TRBJ2-6, with D perhaps TRBD2 (6 bases). The specimen was PBMCs. This sequence originates from a young woman in good health. The CDR3 sequence: CASSLGGTGANVLTF. In nucleotides, the CDR3 is TGCGCCAGCAGCTTGGGCGGGACTGGGGCCAACGTCCTGACTTTC.